This note documents a single T cell receptor beta chain sequence. The data were taken from a study of blood T cell repertoires in COVID-19. Study context: The United States, Italy and Spain provided the acute and convalescent COVID-19 samples. The analysed material was cDNA or gDNA that came from T cells, B-cell-depleted T cells, or PBMCs.

Original processing notes: How many nucleated cells were present was estimated from reference gene primer amplification. Profiling relied on immunoSEQ multiplex PCR, and the TCRdb table lists in-frame clones only, not all of them. V and J calls and clone size are given by that table; D and trimming were obtained from the DNA. The table lists some 100,000 clones, about four fifths of them singletons. V lost 1 base and J 3 bases, leaving 4 bases between the germline ends. The CDR3 is 12 amino acids. Germline CDR1 reads MNHNS; CDR2 reads SASEGT. The specimen was peripheral blood. The receptor was derived from a human donor in a cohort sampled during active COVID-19. V and J are TRBV6-1 and TRBJ2-7; no clear D. The CDR3 is CASSEGSYEQYF. The CDR3 DNA reads as TGTGCCAGCAGTGAAGGGAGCTACGAGCAGTACTTC.